Below are 31 T cell receptor beta chains sequenced from a single sample in a study of blood T cell dynamics during melanoma immunotherapy. The method was immunoSEQ multiplex PCR; TCRdb's version includes in-frame clones alone and lacks a portion of them. The sample records 15,000 or so clones, around 88% being singletons. The time point here: week 3, after first cycle of checkpoint inhibitor. The sequencing here drew on blood, taken from a patient treated with checkpoint blockade. These TCRs come from a human donor with melanoma.

The chain employs TRBV7-2 and TRBJ2-1, with 8 bases lining up with TRBD2. The germline V gene has CDR1 SGHTA and CDR2 FQGNSA. J was trimmed by 5 bases and V by 1 base; bases with no gene match: 4. CDR3 length: 15 residues. The CDR3 is CASSLESGRHNEQFF. The CDR3 DNA sequence: TGTGCCAGCAGCTTAGAGAGCGGGAGACACAATGAGCAGTTCTTC. The entire variable domain, with the rest obtained from reference TRBV7-2 and TRBJ2-1, is as follows: GAGVSQSPSNKVTEKGKDVELRCDPISGHTALYWYRQSLGQGLEFLIYFQGNSAPDKSGLPSDRFSAERTGGSVSTLTIQRTQQEDSAVYLCASSLESGRHNEQFFGPGTRLTVL.

The count of this clone is one. This chain connects TRBV7-2 to TRBJ2-2; a weak D match, TRBD2 (5 bases). V was cut by 1 base and J by 0 bases, with 6 bases left in between. CDR1 and CDR2 (germline): SGHTA, FQGNSA. The CDR3 sequence is 15 residues long. The DNA of the CDR3 is TGTGCCAGCAGCTTAGGACTATCGAACACCGGGGAGCTGTTTTTT. This gives the protein CASSLGLSNTGELFF.

A few counts support this clone. The chain joins TRBV6-5 to TRBJ1-5; 9 bases are shared with TRBD1. The V segment lost 5 bases and the J segment 12 bases; nucleotides outside the gene matches: 11. Germline V lookup: CDR1 MNHEY, CDR2 SVGAGI. The CDR3 contains 14 residues. CDR3 sequence reads: CASSARDRVFNQHF. The CDR3 DNA reads as TGTGCCAGCAGTGCCCGGGACAGGGTCTTTAACCAGCATTTT.

The J gene is TRBJ2-2, the V gene TRBV30; TRBD1 is a possible D gene (6 bases). V lost 0 bases to trimming and J lost 4 bases, with 15 bases between them. This CDR3 comprises 16 residues. The germline CDR1 and CDR2 sequences are GTSNPN and SVGIG (reference sequence). CDR3 residues: CAWSVGRGRGTGELFF. In nucleotides, the CDR3 is TGTGCCTGGAGTGTAGGCAGGGGAAGGGGCACCGGGGAGCTGTTTTTT.

This chain links TRBV4-1 with TRBJ2-7; D unclear. The CDR3 runs 14 residues. V lost 2 bases to trimming and J lost 10 bases, with 18 bases between them. CDR1 is MGHRA, CDR2 YSYEKL, per germline. CDR3 region: CASSQRPLQPPQYF. The CDR3 DNA follows: TGCGCCAGCAGCCAAAGGCCCCTTCAGCCACCCCAGTACTTC.

The rearrangement links TRBV2 to TRBJ1-6, with a tentative D call TRBD1 (6 bases). CDR1 SNHLY and CDR2 FYNNEI come from the germline V gene. There are 14 residues in the CDR3. V shed 3 bases and J shed 10 bases, with 13 bases lying between them. CDR3 coding DNA: TGTGCCAGCAGTGATCAGGGGAAGGGCTCACCCCTCCACTTT. This translates into CASSDQGKGSPLHF.

V usage is TRBV18 and J usage is TRBJ2-1, with D maybe TRBD2 (5 bases). From germline, CDR1 is KGHSH and CDR2 LQKENI. V gave up 5 bases and J gave up 0 bases, with 14 bases separating them. The CDR3 is 16 amino acids. Here the CDR3 reads CASSGRVPGSYNEQFF. CDR3 bases: TGTGCCAGCTCAGGGAGAGTTCCGGGCTCCTACAATGAGCAGTTCTTC.

This clone was observed a handful of times. The chain joins TRBV5-8 to TRBJ2-5; TRBD2 agrees at 8 bases. The CDR3 length is 17 residues. V lost 4 bases, J lost 5 bases, and 16 bases stayed unmatched. Germline lookup yields CDR1 SGHTS and CDR2 YDEGEE. The CDR3 region has the DNA TGTGCCAGCAGCCCGGGAGGGGCAGCGGAGGGAGATGAGACCCAGTACTTC. Its translation is CASSPGGAAEGDETQYF.

This rearrangement joins TRBV5-1 to TRBJ1-1; the D gene is possibly TRBD1 (6 bases). This CDR3 region has 15 residues. Germline CDR1 SGHRS, CDR2 YFSETQ. V gave up 3 bases and J gave up 3 bases, with 15 bases separating them. CDR3 coding DNA: TGCGCCAGCAGCTCAACAGGGATACGTGACACTGAAGCTTTCTTT. Translating gives CASSSTGIRDTEAFF.

This clone was observed a single time. The V call is TRBV5-4, the J call TRBJ2-5; 10 bases are a match to TRBD2. The CDR3 spans 14 residues. Trimming cost V 3 bases and J 5 bases; bases outside gene matches: 4. Per germline, CDR1 SGHNT and CDR2 YYREEE (reference sequence). The CDR3 coding sequence is TGTGCCAGCAGCTCAGGGACTAGCGAGGAGACCCAGTACTTC. Translation: CASSSGTSEETQYF.

The chain has TRBV16 and TRBJ1-5; D remains ambiguous. V dropped 1 base and J dropped 11 bases, with 15 bases sitting between them. Germline-derived CDR1 and CDR2 are KGHSY and FQNENV. The CDR3 totals 14 residues. DNA of the CDR3: TGTGCCAGCAGCCAATTAGGGCCAGCAGCAGCCCAGCATTTT. Translating it yields CASSQLGPAAAQHF.

The V call is TRBV27, the J call TRBJ2-1; 8 nucleotides align to TRBD1. Germline assignment: CDR1 MNHEY and CDR2 SMNVEV (reference sequence). This CDR3 comprises 14 residues. Trimming at V came to 4 bases and at J to 7 bases, leaving 6 bases not matched to a gene. DNA of the CDR3: TGTGCCAGCAGTTCGGGCAGGGGGCAAAATGAGCAGTTCTTC. Its translation: CASSSGRGQNEQFF.

The chain is built from TRBV27 and TRBJ2-1, with TRBD2 matching over 7 bases. This CDR3 has 14 residues. V shed 4 bases, J shed 2 bases, and the junction held 2 bases outside the gene matches. The germline V gene has CDR1 MNHEY and CDR2 SMNVEV (reference sequence). The CDR3 sequence is CASSSAGAYNEQFF. CDR3 DNA: TGTGCCAGCAGTTCTGCGGGAGCCTACAATGAGCAGTTCTTC.

The rearrangement links TRBV28 to TRBJ2-7; TRBD2 aligns across 7 bases. This CDR3 contains 12 residues. After removal of 9 bases from V and 3 bases from J, the junction contained 5 bases not matched to a gene. Germline assignment: CDR1 MDHEN and CDR2 SYDVKM. The DNA for the CDR3 is TGTGCCAGTGTAGCTAGCGGCTACGAGCAGTACTTC. Amino acids: CASVASGYEQYF.

The chain carries TRBV7-9 and TRBJ2-3, with D uncertain. Germline CDR1 and CDR2: SEHNR and FQNEAQ (reference sequence). The CDR3 extends over 17 amino acids. V was cut by 11 bases and J by 0 bases, with 24 bases left in between. CDR3 DNA: TGTGCCTACGTACATAGAGGCGCAGGTGCTAGCACAGATACGCAGTATTTT. Encoded protein: CAYVHRGAGASTDTQYF.

The rearrangement uses TRBV5-4 and TRBJ2-7, with D perhaps matching TRBD2 (6 bases). V shed 4 bases and J shed 5 bases, with 19 bases lying between them. The CDR3 runs to 15 residues. Germline loops: CDR1 SGHNT, CDR2 YYREEE (reference sequence). CDR3 amino acids: CASSIPGLPRNEQYF. CDR3 in DNA: TGTGCCAGCAGCATACCGGGACTTCCGAGGAACGAGCAGTACTTC.

This chain joins TRBV9 and TRBJ2-5; no reliable D call. CDR3 size: 15 residues. The germline V gene encodes CDR1 SGDLS and CDR2 YYNGEE. Trimming removed 4 bases from V and 0 bases from J, with 13 bases in between. The CDR3 DNA sequence: TGTGCCAGCAGCCCAGAGGTCGGACACCAAGAGACCCAGTACTTC. Protein: CASSPEVGHQETQYF.

The DNA of the CDR3 is TGCGCCAGCAGCCGGAACGACAGGGGATCACAGGCCGGGGAGCTGTTTTTT. It encodes CASSRNDRGSQAGELFF. The gene calls are TRBV4-1 and TRBJ2-2, with 8 bases matching TRBD1. CDR3 length: 17 residues. Germline V CDR1 and CDR2: MGHRA, YSYEKL. After removal of 4 bases from V and 6 bases from J, the junction contained 13 bases not matched to a gene.

This chain connects TRBV5-1 to TRBJ2-1; D not resolved. V was clipped by 0 bases and J by 2 bases, with 9 bases between them. The CDR3 loop spans 15 amino acids. Germline values: CDR1 SGHRS, CDR2 YFSETQ. The CDR3 DNA follows: TGCGCCAGCAGCTTGGTACAGTCCGCCTACAATGAGCAGTTCTTC. Translating gives CASSLVQSAYNEQFF. Variable domain in full (rest from reference TRBV5-1 and TRBJ2-1): KAGVTQTPRYLIKTRGQQVTLSCSPISGHRSVSWYQQTPGQGLQFLFEYFSETQRNKGNFPGRFSGRQFSNSRSEMNVSTLELGDSALYLCASSLVQSAYNEQFFGPGTRLTVL.

This chain uses TRBV6-4 with TRBJ1-1; D unresolved. V lost 4 bases and J lost 2, with 8 bases in between. Germline assignment: CDR1 MRHNA and CDR2 SNTAGT. The length of the CDR3 is 13 residues. As DNA, the CDR3 is TGTGCCAGCAGTGCCACCTCTAACACTGAAGCTTTCTTT. Residues: CASSATSNTEAFF.

The gene calls are TRBV7-3 and TRBJ2-1, with 7 positions matching TRBD2. Unmatched junction bases numbered 11, after V lost 6 bases and J lost 12 bases. From germline, CDR1 is SGHTA and CDR2 FQGTGA. This CDR3 has 13 residues. CDR3 nucleotides: TGTGCCAGCAGACCTCCCGAGCGGGGAGGGCAGTTCTTC. This translates into CASRPPERGGQFF.

The chain carries TRBV28 and TRBJ1-1; D is uncertain. Germline V CDR1 and CDR2: MDHEN, SYDVKM. V was cut by 4 bases and J by 5 bases, with 14 bases left in between. The CDR3 covers 14 residues. As DNA, the CDR3 is TGTGCCAGCAGTTGGGCAGGCATGGGGACTGAAGCTTTCTTT. Its protein product is CASSWAGMGTEAFF.

This rearrangement joins TRBV30 to TRBJ1-5; D unresolved. In germline, CDR1 is GTSNPN, CDR2 SVGIG (reference sequence). V was clipped by 2 bases and J by 1 base, with 9 bases between them. There are 14 residues in the CDR3. The CDR3 nucleotides read TGTGCCTGGAGTAAAGACACAAGCAATCAGCCCCAGCATTTT. It codes for CAWSKDTSNQPQHF. Supplemented by reference TRBV30 and TRBJ1-5, the full variable domain reads SQTIHQWPATLVQPVGSPLSLECTVEGTSNPNLYWYRQAAGRGLQLLFYSVGIGQISSEVPQNLSASRPQDRQFILSSKKLLLSDSGFYLCAWSKDTSNQPQHFGDGTRLSIL.

This sequence joins TRBV4-3 and TRBJ2-2; 7 positions agree with TRBD1. The CDR3 runs to 15 residues. J lost 3 bases, V lost 5 bases, and 6 bases had no gene match. Germline loops: CDR1 LGHNA, CDR2 YSLEER. The CDR3 DNA sequence: TGCGCCAGCAGCGACAGGGTGATGGACACCGGGGAGCTGTTTTTT. This encodes CASSDRVMDTGELFF.

This sequence joins TRBV7-3 and TRBJ2-7; a possible D gene is TRBD2 (6 bases). This CDR3 region has 13 residues. Germline values: CDR1 SGHTA, CDR2 FQGTGA. V gave up 5 bases and J gave up 5 bases, with 13 bases separating them. In nucleotides, the CDR3 is TGTGCCAGCAGCCCGACGGGGGTTGACGAGCAGTACTTC. It yields the protein CASSPTGVDEQYF. The full variable domain, its missing parts supplied by reference TRBV7-3 and TRBJ2-7, is GAGVSQTPSNKVTEKGKYVELRCDPISGHTALYWYRQSLGQGPEFLIYFQGTGAADDSGLPNDRFFAVRPEGSVSTLKIQRTERGDSAVYLCASSPTGVDEQYFGPGTRLTVT.

V usage is TRBV6-5 and J usage is TRBJ1-2; D perhaps matches TRBD1 (5 bases). The CDR3 has 13 residues. Trimming shortened V by 6 bases and J by 8 bases, and 16 bases separated the two germline ends. The germline V gene has CDR1 MNHEY and CDR2 SVGAGI. The CDR3 DNA reads TGTGCCAGCAGCCGGACCCTCCGGGGCGGCTACACCTTC. Translating gives CASSRTLRGGYTF.

The chain couples TRBV28 to TRBJ2-2, with TRBD2 matching 10 bases. The CDR3 is made up of 16 amino acids. CDR1 is MDHEN and CDR2 is SYDVKM in the germline V gene. The trim removed 5 bases at V and 3 bases at J, leaving 6 bases unmatched. For the CDR3, the DNA is TGTGCCAGCAGTATAGCGGGAGGAGTAGACACCGGGGAGCTGTTTTTT. Translating gives CASSIAGGVDTGELFF.

The chain is built from TRBV11-2 and TRBJ2-2; D not certain. Germline V gene data show CDR1 as SGHAT and CDR2 as FQNNGV. V lost 0 bases to trimming and J lost 3 bases, with 5 bases between them. The CDR3 runs to 14 residues. The CDR3 protein is CASSLDLHTGELFF. CDR3 sequence (DNA): TGTGCCAGCAGCTTAGATCTCCACACCGGGGAGCTGTTTTTT.

The chain employs TRBV18 and TRBJ2-3, with D possibly matching TRBD1 (5 bases). Trimming left V 6 bases short and J 1 base short, with 14 bases between. Per germline, CDR1 KGHSH and CDR2 LQKENI. This CDR3 is built from 15 residues. In nucleotides, the CDR3 is TGTGCCAGCTCGGTGGTACAGGTACGCACAGATACGCAGTATTTT. Its translation: CASSVVQVRTDTQYF.

This rearrangement joins TRBV6-4 to TRBJ2-4; 7 bases are shared with TRBD2. Per germline, CDR1 MRHNA and CDR2 SNTAGT. Trimming took 0 bases from V and 7 from J; bases not matched to a gene: 3. The CDR3 is made up of 14 amino acids. CDR3 in DNA: TGTGCCAGCAGTGACTCGCCCGGGGGGAACATTCAGTACTTC. As protein: CASSDSPGGNIQYF.

J is TRBJ2-2 and V is TRBV4-2; tentatively, D is TRBD2 (5 bases). This CDR3 is built from 15 residues. The germline CDR1 and CDR2 sequences are LGHNA and YNFKEQ. Trimming shortened V by 1 base and J by 1 base, and 7 bases separated the two germline ends. The CDR3 loop is CASSQGRENTGELFF. CDR3 nucleotide sequence: TGTGCCAGCAGCCAAGGCCGGGAGAACACCGGGGAGCTGTTTTTT.